A single sample is the source of the 5 T cell receptor beta chains below, sequenced in a study of T cells in localized non-small cell lung cancer (TCRdb year 2020). Libraries were prepared through the immunoSEQ multiplex PCR assay. The immuneACCESS repertoire file appears here via TCRdb, limited to in-frame rearrangements. These files lack a portion of the clones; in checked studies, under half of the deficit traces to unresolved V genes, and the cause of the others is not known. This sample comprises just under 30,000 clones, roughly 87% of them detected only once. The biggest ten clones account for approximately 10% of the sample. The source material was peripheral blood, sampled before any cancer treatment. The receptors were gathered from a woman aged 40 to 75 with stage I lung adenocarcinoma.

This sequence joins TRBV18 and TRBJ2-5; D gene uncertain. The CDR3 has 12 amino acids. Germline CDR1 KGHSH, CDR2 LQKENI. The V end lost 6 bases, the J end lost 1 base, and 6 bases lay between the germline ends. Here the CDR3 DNA reads TGTGCCAGCTCCGAGAGCCAAGAGACCCAGTACTTC. Its translation: CASSESQETQYF.

This rearrangement joins TRBV5-1 to TRBJ2-3; a possible D gene is TRBD2 (5 bases). Trimming left V 0 bases short and J 6 bases short, with 11 bases between. Germline assignment: CDR1 SGHRS and CDR2 YFSETQ. CDR3 length: 14 residues. CDR3 in DNA: TGCGCCAGCAGCTTGGAGTCGAGAGGGGATACGCAGTATTTT. As protein: CASSLESRGDTQYF.

This clone appeared a single time. CDR3 residues: CASSIDIQGEQYF. CDR3 coding DNA: TGTGCCAGTAGTATAGATATACAGGGCGAGCAGTACTTC. The chain links TRBV19 to TRBJ2-5, with D possibly TRBD1 on 6 matching bases. The J call may be wrong; the DNA end is better matched by TRBJ2-7. Germline CDR1 and CDR2: LNHDA and SQIVND (reference sequence). CDR3 length: 13 residues.

J is TRBJ2-1 and V is TRBV30, with 8 bases lining up with TRBD2. The CDR3 consists of 13 residues. The V gene end was trimmed by 5 bases and the J gene end by 7 bases; junction bases not matched to a gene: 7. Per germline, CDR1 GTSNPN and CDR2 SVGIG (reference sequence). The CDR3 loop reads CAWSGGGLNEQFF. The CDR3 region has the DNA TGTGCCTGGTCGGGGGGGGGCCTAAATGAGCAGTTCTTC. The full variable domain, completed using reference TRBV30 and TRBJ2-1, is SQTIHQWPATLVQPVGSPLSLECTVEGTSNPNLYWYRQAAGRGLQLLFYSVGIGQISSEVPQNLSASRPQDRQFILSSKKLLLSDSGFYLCAWSGGGLNEQFFGPGTRLTVL.

The chain uses TRBV7-9 and TRBJ1-3; D perhaps matches TRBD1 (5 bases). Germline V gene sequence: CDR1 SEHNR, CDR2 FQNEAQ (reference sequence). CDR3 length equals 16 residues. V was cut by 3 bases and J by 0 bases, with 12 bases left in between. The CDR3 bases are TGTGCCAGCAGCTTTGTACGGGGGTACTCTGGAAACACCATATATTTT. Its protein product is CASSFVRGYSGNTIYF.